This TCR beta chain was sequenced during a study of chemoradiotherapy in HPV16-positive cancers. Using immunoSEQ multiplex PCR, the repertoire was profiled, and TCRdb retains in-frame clones only, with some absent. The data contain some 24,000 clones, approximately 93% of them singletons. Per germline, CDR1 LNHDA and CDR2 SQIVND (reference sequence). The CDR3 consists of 13 residues. V was clipped by 4 bases and J by 1 base, with 7 bases between them. The sequence derives from a human donor with HPV-associated anogenital cancer. The chain is built from TRBV19 and TRBJ1-1; no firm D call. This sample was obtained from a patient who underwent chemoradiotherapy. The CDR3 here is CASSSRTNTEAFF. DNA for the CDR3: TGTGCCAGTAGTAGCAGGACGAACACTGAAGCTTTCTTT.